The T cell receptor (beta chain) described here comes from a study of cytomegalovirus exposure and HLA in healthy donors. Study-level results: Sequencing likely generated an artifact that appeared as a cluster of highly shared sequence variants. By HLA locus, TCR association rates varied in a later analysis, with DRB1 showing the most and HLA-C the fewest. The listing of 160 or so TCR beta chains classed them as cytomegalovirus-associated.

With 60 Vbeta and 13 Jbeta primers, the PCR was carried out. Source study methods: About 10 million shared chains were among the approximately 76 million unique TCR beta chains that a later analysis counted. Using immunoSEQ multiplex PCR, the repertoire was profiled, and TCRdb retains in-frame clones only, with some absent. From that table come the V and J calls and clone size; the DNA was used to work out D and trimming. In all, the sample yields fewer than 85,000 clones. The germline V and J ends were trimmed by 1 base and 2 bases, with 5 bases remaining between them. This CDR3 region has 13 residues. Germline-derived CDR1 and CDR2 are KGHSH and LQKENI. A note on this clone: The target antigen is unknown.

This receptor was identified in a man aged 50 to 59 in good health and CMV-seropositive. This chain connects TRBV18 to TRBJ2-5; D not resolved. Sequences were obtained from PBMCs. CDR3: CASSPRLQETQYF. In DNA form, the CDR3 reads TGTGCCAGCTCACCACGACTTCAAGAGACCCAGTACTTC.